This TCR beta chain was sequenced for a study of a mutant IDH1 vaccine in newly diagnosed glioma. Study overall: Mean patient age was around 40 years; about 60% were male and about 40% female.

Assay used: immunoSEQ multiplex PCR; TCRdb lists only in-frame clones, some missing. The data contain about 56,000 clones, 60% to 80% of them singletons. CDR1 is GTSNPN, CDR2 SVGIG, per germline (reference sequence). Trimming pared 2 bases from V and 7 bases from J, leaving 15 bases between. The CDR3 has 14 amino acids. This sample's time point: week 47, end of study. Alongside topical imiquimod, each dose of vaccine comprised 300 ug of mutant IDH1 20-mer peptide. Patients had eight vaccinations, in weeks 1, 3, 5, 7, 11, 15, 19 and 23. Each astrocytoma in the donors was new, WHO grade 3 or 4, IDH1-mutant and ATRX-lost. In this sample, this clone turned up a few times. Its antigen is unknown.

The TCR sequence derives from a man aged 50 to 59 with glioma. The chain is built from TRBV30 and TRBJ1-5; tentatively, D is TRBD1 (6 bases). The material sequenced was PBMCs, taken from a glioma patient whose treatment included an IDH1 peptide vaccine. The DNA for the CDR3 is TGTGCCTGGAGTTTTACTGGACAGATGCAGCCCCAGCATTTT. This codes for CAWSFTGQMQPQHF.